A selection of T cell receptor beta chains follows, all from one sample in a study of vaccination effects on CD4 cells after COVID-19. For these TCRs, the target antigens are not known. Measured with immunoSEQ multiplex PCR; TCRdb has only the in-frame clones, and not every one. The sample contains approximately 45,000 clones, about 70% of which appear only once. This sample comprised CD4+ T cells from PBMCs cultured without peptide, obtained before COVID-19 vaccination. Source of these receptors: a human donor who had a prior SARS-CoV-2 infection. Each CDR3 is given with its conserved first and last residue. Fields, in order: J gene, D gene, V gene, CDR3 protein, CDR3 DNA. A D gene is named only where the DNA matches it firmly.

TRBJ1-2	NA	TRBV5-6	CASSDGREAKSDGYTF	TGTGCCAGCAGCGACGGGAGGGAGGCCAAGAGTGATGGCTACACCTTC
TRBJ2-5	NA	TRBV11-3	CASSRAGNQETQYF	TGTGCCAGCAGCCGGGCAGGGAACCAAGAGACCCAGTACTTC
TRBJ2-7	NA	TRBV7-9	CASSFEGGVREQYF	TGTGCCAGCAGCTTTGAAGGAGGGGTTCGGGAGCAGTACTTC
TRBJ2-7	NA	TRBV12-3/TRBV12-4	CASSRTEAYEQYF	TGTGCCAGCAGCAGGACGGAGGCCTACGAGCAGTACTTC
TRBJ2-4	NA	TRBV5-6	CASSPGHSSKNIQYF	TGTGCCAGCAGTCCGGGACATTCATCCAAAAACATTCAGTACTTC
TRBJ2-5	TRBD1	TRBV5-1	CASSLTGGNLETQYF	TGCGCCAGCAGCTTGACAGGGGGCAACTTGGAGACCCAGTACTTC
TRBJ2-5	NA	TRBV5-1	CASSLILPPQETQYF	TGCGCCAGCAGCTTGATTCTTCCACCCCAAGAGACCCAGTACTTC
TRBJ2-7	NA	TRBV28	CASSPPGPNVYEQYF	TGTGCCAGCAGCCCCCCGGGACCAAACGTGTACGAGCAGTACTTC
TRBJ1-1	TRBD1	TRBV5-8	CASGKWKGASNTEAFF	TGTGCCAGCGGCAAATGGAAGGGGGCCTCGAACACTGAAGCTTTCTTT
TRBJ1-2	TRBD1	TRBV7-9	CASSLAGTGHYGYTF	TGTGCCAGCAGCTTAGCGGGGACAGGGCACTATGGCTACACCTTC
TRBJ2-1	NA	TRBV6-5	CASTLSGNNEQFF	TGTGCCAGCACCTTGAGCGGAAACAATGAGCAGTTCTTC
TRBJ2-2	NA	TRBV5-4	CASSSPTVNTGELFF	TGTGCCAGCAGCTCCCCGACGGTGAACACCGGGGAGCTGTTTTTT